This T cell receptor beta chain came from a study of blood T cell repertoires in COVID-19. A single count supports this clone. Losses at the gene ends were 3 bases for V and 2 bases for J; bases not matched to a gene: 2. From germline, CDR1 is SGHVS and CDR2 FQNEAQ. The CDR3 covers 15 residues. Resolution of symptoms, clearance, or two negative PCRs was present in recovered Cohort 3 donors. Clones were read by immunoSEQ multiplex PCR, and TCRdb kept only the in-frame ones, dropping some. Of more than 150,000 clones in the sample, roughly 87% were seen once. The clonotype originates from a man aged 45-60 years who had recovered from COVID-19. The specimen sequenced was PBMCs or T cells enriched from blood (not recorded which). V is TRBV7-8 and J is TRBJ2-3; 10 positions match TRBD2. The CDR3: CASSFLAGDTDTQYF. In nucleotides, the CDR3 is TGTGCCAGCAGCTTCCTAGCGGGGGACACAGATACGCAGTATTTT.